Described below is a single TCR beta chain sequence and its context. Per the original methods: Nucleated cell counts were estimated from reference gene primer amplification. Produced via immunoSEQ multiplex PCR; TCRdb's table is partial and in-frame only. From that table come the V and J calls and clone size; the DNA was used to work out D and trimming. The sample yields 150,000 to 200,000 clones, 84% seen once. Researchers sorted participants into cohorts using their self-reported clinical history. For recovered donors of Cohort 3, there were two negative PCRs, clearance, or symptom resolution. This sample is drawn from a study of blood T cell repertoires in COVID-19. Study information: Nucleic acid was either cDNA or gDNA, and it came from T cells, B-cell-depleted T cells, or PBMCs.

The TCR comes from a woman aged 50 to 65 who had recovered from COVID-19. The sample comprised PBMCs or T cells enriched from blood (not recorded which).

The CDR3 nucleotides read TGTGCCAGCAGCCAAGAGTACGCTAGGTTAGATGAGCAGTTCTTC. Translating gives CASSQEYARLDEQFF. The V and J genes are TRBV4-2 and TRBJ2-1; D remains unclear. The CDR3 has 15 residues. Per germline, CDR1 LGHNA and CDR2 YNFKEQ. V gave up 0 bases and J gave up 8 bases, with 14 bases separating them.